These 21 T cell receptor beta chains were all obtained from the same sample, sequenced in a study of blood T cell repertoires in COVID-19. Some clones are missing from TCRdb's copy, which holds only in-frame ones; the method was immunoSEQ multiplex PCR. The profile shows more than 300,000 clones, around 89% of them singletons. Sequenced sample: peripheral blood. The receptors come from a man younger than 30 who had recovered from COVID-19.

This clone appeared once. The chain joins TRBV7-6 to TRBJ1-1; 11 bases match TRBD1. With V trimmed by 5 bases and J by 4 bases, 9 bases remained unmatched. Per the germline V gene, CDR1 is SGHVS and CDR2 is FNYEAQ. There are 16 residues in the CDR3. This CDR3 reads CASSTGQGVISTEAFF. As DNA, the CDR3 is TGTGCCAGCAGCACGGGACAGGGGGTGATCAGCACTGAAGCTTTCTTT. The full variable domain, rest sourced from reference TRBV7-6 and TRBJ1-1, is GAGVSQSPRYKVTKRGQDVALRCDPISGHVSLYWYRQALGQGPEFLTYFNYEAQQDKSGLPNDRFSAERPEGSISTLTIQRTEQRDSAMYRCASSTGQGVISTEAFFGQGTRLTVV.

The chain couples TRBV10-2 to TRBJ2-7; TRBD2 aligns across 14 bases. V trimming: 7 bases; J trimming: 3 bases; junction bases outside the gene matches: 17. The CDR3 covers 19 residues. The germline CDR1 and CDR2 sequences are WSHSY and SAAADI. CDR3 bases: TGCGCCAGCAATAACAGGGGACTAGCGGGAGATAATGACGACTACGAGCAGTACTTC. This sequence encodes CASNNRGLAGDNDDYEQYF.

The CDR3 sequence is CASSFDRGNTIYF. The DNA of the CDR3 is TGTGCCAGTAGTTTCGACAGGGGAAACACCATATATTTT. The chain links TRBV19 to TRBJ1-3; maybe TRBD1 (6 bases). Germline V gives CDR1 LNHDA, CDR2 SQIVND (reference sequence). Trimming removed 5 bases at V and 4 bases at J, with 9 bases between. CDR3 size: 13 residues.

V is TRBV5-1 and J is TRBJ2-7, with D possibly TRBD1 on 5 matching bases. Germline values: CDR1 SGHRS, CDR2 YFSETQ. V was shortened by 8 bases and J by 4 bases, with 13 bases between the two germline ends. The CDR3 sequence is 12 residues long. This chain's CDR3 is CASRQKAYEQYF. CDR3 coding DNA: TGCGCCAGTAGACAGAAAGCTTACGAGCAGTACTTC.

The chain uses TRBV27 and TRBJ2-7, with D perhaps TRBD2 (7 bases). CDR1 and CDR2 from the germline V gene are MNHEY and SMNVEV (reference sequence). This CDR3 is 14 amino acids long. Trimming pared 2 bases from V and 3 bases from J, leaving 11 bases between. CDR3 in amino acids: CASSLGGAFYEQYF. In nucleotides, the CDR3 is TGTGCCAGCAGTTTAGGGGGGGCCTTCTACGAGCAGTACTTC.

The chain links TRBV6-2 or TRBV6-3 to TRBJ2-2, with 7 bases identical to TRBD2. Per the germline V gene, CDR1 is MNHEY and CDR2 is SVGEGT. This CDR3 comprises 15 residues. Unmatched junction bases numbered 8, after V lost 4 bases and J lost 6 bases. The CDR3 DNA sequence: TGTGCCAGCAGTTCGGAGAGCGGGGTTGCCGGGGAGCTGTTTTTT. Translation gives CASSSESGVAGELFF.

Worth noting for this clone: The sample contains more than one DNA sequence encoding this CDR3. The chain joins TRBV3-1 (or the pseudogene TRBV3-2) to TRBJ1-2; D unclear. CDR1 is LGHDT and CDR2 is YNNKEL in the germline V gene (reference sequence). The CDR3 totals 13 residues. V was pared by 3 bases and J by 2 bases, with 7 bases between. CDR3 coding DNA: TGTGCCAGCAGCCAGGAGGGAAACTATGGCTACACCTTC. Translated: CASSQEGNYGYTF.

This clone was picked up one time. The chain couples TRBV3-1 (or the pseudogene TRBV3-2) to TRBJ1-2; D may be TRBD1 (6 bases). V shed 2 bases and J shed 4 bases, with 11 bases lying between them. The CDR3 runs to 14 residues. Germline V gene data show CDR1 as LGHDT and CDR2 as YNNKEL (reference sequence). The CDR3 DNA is TGTGCCAGCAGCCAATTTGGGGGCCCCTATGGCTACACCTTC. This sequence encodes CASSQFGGPYGYTF.

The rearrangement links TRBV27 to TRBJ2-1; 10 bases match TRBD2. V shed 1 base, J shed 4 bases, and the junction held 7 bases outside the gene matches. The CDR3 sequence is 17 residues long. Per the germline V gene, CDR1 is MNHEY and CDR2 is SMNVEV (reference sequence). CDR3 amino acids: CASSLWERGGLYNEQFF. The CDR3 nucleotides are TGTGCCAGCAGTTTATGGGAGCGGGGGGGCCTTTACAATGAGCAGTTCTTC.

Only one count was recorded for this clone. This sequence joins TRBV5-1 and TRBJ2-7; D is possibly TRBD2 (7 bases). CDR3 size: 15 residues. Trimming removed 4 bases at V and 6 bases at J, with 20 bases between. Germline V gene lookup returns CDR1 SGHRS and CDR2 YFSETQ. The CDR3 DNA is TGCGCCAGCAGCCCGCATGGGAGGGGGGTGAGCGAGCAGTACTTC. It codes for CASSPHGRGVSEQYF.

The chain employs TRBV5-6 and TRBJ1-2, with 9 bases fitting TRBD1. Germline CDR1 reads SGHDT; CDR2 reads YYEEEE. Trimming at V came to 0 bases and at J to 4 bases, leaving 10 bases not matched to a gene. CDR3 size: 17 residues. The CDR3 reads CASSLVVWGQGSYGYTF. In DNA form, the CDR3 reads TGTGCCAGCAGCTTGGTAGTTTGGGGACAGGGCTCCTATGGCTACACCTTC.

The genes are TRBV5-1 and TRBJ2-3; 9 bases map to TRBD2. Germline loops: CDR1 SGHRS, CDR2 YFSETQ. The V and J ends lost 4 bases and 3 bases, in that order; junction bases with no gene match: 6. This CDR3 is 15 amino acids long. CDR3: CASSRWREGTDTQYF. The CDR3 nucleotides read TGCGCCAGCAGCCGCTGGCGGGAGGGGACAGATACGCAGTATTTT.

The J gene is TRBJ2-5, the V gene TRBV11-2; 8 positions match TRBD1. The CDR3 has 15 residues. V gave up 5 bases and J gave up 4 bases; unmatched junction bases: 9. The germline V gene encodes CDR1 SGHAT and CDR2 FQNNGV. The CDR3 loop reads CASSQWTGRIETQYF. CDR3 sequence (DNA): TGTGCCAGCAGCCAATGGACAGGGCGAATAGAGACCCAGTACTTC.

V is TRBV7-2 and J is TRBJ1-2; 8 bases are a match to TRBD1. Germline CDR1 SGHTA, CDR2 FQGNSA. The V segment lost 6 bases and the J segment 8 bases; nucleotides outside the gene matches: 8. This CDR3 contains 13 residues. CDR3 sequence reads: CASRSGGEWGYTF. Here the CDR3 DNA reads TGTGCCAGCAGATCAGGGGGCGAATGGGGCTACACCTTC.

The CDR3 DNA reads as TGTGCCAGCAGCTTATACGGGGGCTCTGGAAACACCATATATTTT. Its translation is CASSLYGGSGNTIYF. This chain links TRBV13 with TRBJ1-3, with D maybe TRBD1 (5 bases). Trimming pared 2 bases from V and 0 bases from J, leaving 8 bases between. The V gene's germline CDR1 is PRHDT and CDR2 FYEKMQ (reference sequence). CDR3 length equals 15 residues.

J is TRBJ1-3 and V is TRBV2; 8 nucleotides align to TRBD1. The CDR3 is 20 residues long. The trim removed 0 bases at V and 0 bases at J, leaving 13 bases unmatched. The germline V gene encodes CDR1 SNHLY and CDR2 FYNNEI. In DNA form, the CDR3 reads TGTGCCAGCAGTGAAGCCGGTGGACAGGGCGTCGGGGGCTCTGGAAACACCATATATTTT. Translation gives CASSEAGGQGVGGSGNTIYF.

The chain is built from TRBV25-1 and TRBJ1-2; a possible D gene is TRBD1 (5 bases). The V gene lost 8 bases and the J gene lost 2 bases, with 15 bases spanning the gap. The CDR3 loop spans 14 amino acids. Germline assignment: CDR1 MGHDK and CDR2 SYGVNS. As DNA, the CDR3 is TGTGCCAGCGCGGGAACAGGTGCAAACTATGGCTACACCTTC. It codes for CASAGTGANYGYTF.

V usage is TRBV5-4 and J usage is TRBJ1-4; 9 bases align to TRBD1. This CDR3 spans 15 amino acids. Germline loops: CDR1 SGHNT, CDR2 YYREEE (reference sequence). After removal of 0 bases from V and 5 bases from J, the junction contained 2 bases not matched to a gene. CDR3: CASSLADRGNEKLFF. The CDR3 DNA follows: TGTGCCAGCAGCTTGGCTGACAGGGGGAATGAAAAACTGTTTTTT.

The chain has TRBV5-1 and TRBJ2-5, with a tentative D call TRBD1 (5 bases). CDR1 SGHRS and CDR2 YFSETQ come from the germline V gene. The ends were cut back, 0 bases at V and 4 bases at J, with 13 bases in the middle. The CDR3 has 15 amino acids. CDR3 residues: CASSLAAGRLETQYF. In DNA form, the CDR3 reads TGCGCCAGCAGCTTGGCAGCAGGGCGGCTAGAGACCCAGTACTTC.

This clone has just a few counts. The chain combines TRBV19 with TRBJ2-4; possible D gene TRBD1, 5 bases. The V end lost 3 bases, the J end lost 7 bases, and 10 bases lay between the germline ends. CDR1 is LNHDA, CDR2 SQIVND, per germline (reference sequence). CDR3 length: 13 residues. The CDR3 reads CASSIQGWNIQYF. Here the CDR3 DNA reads TGTGCCAGTAGTATCCAGGGATGGAACATTCAGTACTTC. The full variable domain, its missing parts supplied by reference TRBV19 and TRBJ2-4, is DGGITQSPKYLFRKEGQNVTLSCEQNLNHDAMYWYRQDPGQGLRLIYYSQIVNDFQKGDIAEGYSVSREKKESFPLTVTSAQKNPTAFYLCASSIQGWNIQYFGAGTRLSVL.

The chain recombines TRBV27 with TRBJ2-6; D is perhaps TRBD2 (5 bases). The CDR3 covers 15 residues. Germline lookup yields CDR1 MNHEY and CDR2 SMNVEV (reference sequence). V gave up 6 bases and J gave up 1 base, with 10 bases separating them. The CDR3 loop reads CASSLGVSGANVLTF. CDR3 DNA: TGTGCCAGCAGCCTCGGGGTTTCTGGGGCCAACGTCCTGACTTTC.